What follows are 28 T cell receptor beta chains derived from one specimen sequenced in a study of T cell repertoires in cytomegalovirus infection. TCRdb reprocessed the reads with MiXCR, giving one entry per CDR3 protein. There are some 700,000 distinct CDR3 sequences in the sample; roughly a third occur only once, and 15% to 20% lies in the top ten. Their cognate antigens are unknown. Sequencing was performed on cultured PBMCs, taken from culture after CMV antigen stimulation. Every receptor here comes from a human donor in good health (CMV status not recorded). Some clones in this sample may be carry-over from other donors' samples.

This clonotype occurred many times. The chain links TRBV4-3 to TRBJ1-2; a weak D match, TRBD1 (6 bases). Between the trimmed V and J ends, which lost 0 bases and 7 bases, there was a span of 24 bases. The CDR3 covers 18 residues. Looked up from germline, CDR1 is LGHNA and CDR2 is YSLEER. The CDR3 is CASSQDMVEGGAPPGYTF. In DNA form, the CDR3 reads TGCGCCAGCAGCCAAGATATGGTTGAAGGGGGAGCCCCCCCTGGCTACACCTTC.

CDR3 residues: CASSLLTEYTEAFF. CDR3 nucleotide sequence: TGTGCCAGCAGCTTACTCACGGAGTACACTGAAGCTTTCTTT. The V call is TRBV7-6, the J call TRBJ1-1; D call uncertain. V lost 2 bases and J lost 3, with 10 bases in between. Germline CDR1 and CDR2: SGHVS and FNYEAQ. This CDR3 is built from 14 residues.

V gene TRBV11-3 combines with J gene TRBJ1-1; TRBD1 is a possible D gene (5 bases). V lost 5 bases and J lost 3, with 16 bases in between. The CDR3 is 15 residues long. From germline, CDR1 is SGHNT and CDR2 YENEEA. CDR3 amino acids: CASSQAGGADTEAFF. CDR3 nucleotide sequence: TGTGCCAGCAGCCAGGCCGGGGGAGCAGACACTGAAGCTTTCTTT.

The chain has TRBV28 and TRBJ1-3, with a tentative D call TRBD1 (6 bases). The CDR3 extends over 14 amino acids. The V end lost 7 bases, the J end lost 3 bases, and 13 bases lay between the germline ends. The germline V gene has CDR1 MDHEN and CDR2 SYDVKM. CDR3 sequence: CASNQGWFGNTIYF. The CDR3, as DNA: TGTGCCAGCAACCAGGGGTGGTTTGGAAACACCATATATTTT.

This clonotype was counted between two and nine times. V is TRBV28 and J is TRBJ1-5; D unclear. This CDR3 region has 12 residues. Between the trimmed V and J ends, which lost 4 bases and 10 bases, there was a span of 11 bases. Per germline, CDR1 MDHEN and CDR2 SYDVKM. CDR3 sequence: CASSSTSLPQHF. The CDR3 DNA is TGTGCCAGCAGTTCAACATCTCTACCCCAGCATTTT. Combining the CDR3 with reference TRBV28 and TRBJ1-5 gives the whole variable domain DVKVTQSSRYLVKRTGEKVFLECVQDMDHENMFWYRQDPGLGLRLIYFSYDVKMKEKGDIPEGYSVSREKKERFSLILESASTNQTSMYLCASSSTSLPQHFGDGTRLSIL.

This rearrangement joins TRBV7-2 to TRBJ1-1; D call uncertain. The CDR3 runs 14 residues. Trimming removed 10 bases from V and 1 base from J, with 16 bases in between. CDR1 is SGHTA, CDR2 FQGNSA, per germline. The CDR3 coding sequence is TGTGCCACCCGGCAAGTGGCGGAGAACACTGAAGCTTTCTTT. Translation gives CATRQVAENTEAFF.

This clonotype was recorded many times. The V gene is TRBV7-2, the J gene TRBJ2-7, with D tentatively TRBD2 (5 bases). CDR3 size: 15 residues. Germline V gives CDR1 SGHTA, CDR2 FQGNSA. V was clipped by 1 base and J by 0 bases, with 10 bases between them. This chain's CDR3 is CASSLVGADSYEQYF. In DNA form, the CDR3 reads TGTGCCAGCAGCTTAGTAGGAGCGGACTCCTACGAGCAGTACTTC.

Ten or more counts support this clonotype. The chain carries TRBV7-2 and TRBJ2-1; tentative D call: TRBD1 (6 bases). Germline loops: CDR1 SGHTA, CDR2 FQGNSA. The CDR3 is 15 residues long. With 5 bases removed from V and 2 bases from J, the gap between germline ends came to 13 bases. CDR3 in amino acids: CASSQGPVAYNEQFF. The CDR3 DNA sequence: TGTGCCAGCAGCCAGGGGCCAGTCGCCTACAATGAGCAGTTCTTC.

This clonotype was seen many times. The chain joins TRBV7-2 to TRBJ2-1; maybe TRBD2 (5 bases). The CDR3 runs to 15 residues. The germline V gene encodes CDR1 SGHTA and CDR2 FQGNSA. V lost 3 bases to trimming and J lost 0 bases, with 9 bases between them. The CDR3 spells CASSFNGISYNEQFF. As DNA, the CDR3 is TGTGCCAGCAGCTTTAACGGGATCTCCTACAATGAGCAGTTCTTC. Complete variable domain (other parts from reference TRBV7-2 and TRBJ2-1): GAGVSQSPSNKVTEKGKDVELRCDPISGHTALYWYRQSLGQGLEFLIYFQGNSAPDKSGLPSDRFSAERTGGSVSTLTIQRTQQEDSAVYLCASSFNGISYNEQFFGPGTRLTVL.

The chain links TRBV6-2 or TRBV6-3 to TRBJ1-6, with no clear D. CDR1 is MNHEY, CDR2 SVGEGT, per germline. The CDR3 contains 12 residues. V lost 7 bases and J lost 3, with 4 bases in between. The chain's CDR3 is CASNGYNSPLHF. The CDR3 bases are TGTGCCAGCAACGGCTATAATTCACCCCTCCACTTT.

The chain uses TRBV6-2 or TRBV6-3 and TRBJ2-1, with 10 bases aligning to TRBD2. V lost 5 bases, J lost 4 bases, and 8 bases stayed unmatched. CDR1 is MNHEY and CDR2 is SVGEGT in the germline V gene. The CDR3 loop spans 16 amino acids. The CDR3 region is CASSAHLAGVYNEQFF. CDR3 nucleotide sequence: TGTGCCAGCAGTGCCCACCTAGCGGGGGTTTACAATGAGCAGTTCTTC.

The chain is built from TRBV7-9 and TRBJ2-1; D ambiguous. Per the germline V gene, CDR1 is SEHNR and CDR2 is FQNEAQ (reference sequence). V was trimmed by 3 bases and J by 0 bases, leaving 6 bases between them. The length of the CDR3 is 14 residues. CDR3 in DNA: TGTGCCAGCAGCTTCCCAAGCTCCTACAATGAGCAGTTCTTC. Protein product: CASSFPSSYNEQFF.

This rearrangement joins TRBV4-1 to TRBJ1-4; the D is unclear. Germline V gene lookup returns CDR1 MGHRA and CDR2 YSYEKL. V was pared by 3 bases and J by 8 bases, with 16 bases between. CDR3 length equals 15 residues. In nucleotides, the CDR3 is TGCGCCAGCAGCCACTTGTTCGGGGTGAGGGAAAAACTGTTTTTT. It yields the protein CASSHLFGVREKLFF.

V and J are TRBV29-1 and TRBJ2-7; 11 positions agree with TRBD2. V dropped 6 bases and J dropped 4; count of bases not matched to a gene: 8. Germline CDR1 and CDR2: SQVTM and ANQGSEA. This CDR3 spans 14 amino acids. The CDR3 region has the DNA TGCAGCGTCGTTAGCGGGAGGGGAACTTACGAGCAGTACTTC. Residues: CSVVSGRGTYEQYF.

This clonotype occurred many times. This rearrangement joins TRBV7-9 to TRBJ2-7; D is unclear. CDR1 is SEHNR and CDR2 is FQNEAQ in the germline V gene (reference sequence). V was trimmed by 5 bases and J by 3 bases, leaving 14 bases between them. CDR3 length: 14 residues. In DNA form, the CDR3 reads TGTGCCAGCAGCCGACGTCTGGGCTTCTACGAGCAGTACTTC. It translates to CASSRRLGFYEQYF.

V gene TRBV7-2 combines with J gene TRBJ1-1; 11 bases match TRBD1. The CDR3 totals 19 residues. The V segment lost 5 bases and the J segment 0 bases; nucleotides outside the gene matches: 14. Per germline, CDR1 SGHTA and CDR2 FQGNSA. The CDR3 spells CASSPRIGTGGSMNTEAFF. Written as DNA, the CDR3 is TGTGCCAGCAGCCCTAGGATCGGGACAGGGGGGAGCATGAACACTGAAGCTTTCTTT.

The chain employs TRBV7-2 and TRBJ1-6; D unclear. The CDR3 runs to 13 residues. Germline CDR1 is SGHTA and CDR2 is FQGNSA. V lost 3 bases and J 5 bases, leaving 5 bases between the germline ends. CDR3 sequence: CASSLTNNSPLHF. CDR3 coding DNA: TGTGCCAGCAGCTTGACCAATAATTCACCCCTCCACTTT.

The V gene is TRBV6-6, the J gene TRBJ2-2, with TRBD2 matching 11 bases. V trimming: 6 bases; J trimming: 1 base; junction bases outside the gene matches: 4. The CDR3 totals 16 residues. Germline-derived CDR1 and CDR2 are MNHNY and SVGAGI (reference sequence). The CDR3 is CASSFTSGGNTGELFF. In DNA form, the CDR3 reads TGTGCCAGCAGCTTTACTAGCGGGGGGAACACCGGGGAGCTGTTTTTT.

The genes are TRBV7-2 and TRBJ2-1; no clear D. The V gene lost 5 bases and the J gene lost 10 bases, with 21 bases spanning the gap. The CDR3 spans 15 residues. Germline CDR1 is SGHTA and CDR2 is FQGNSA. The CDR3 is CASSPRPPPLGEQFF. The CDR3 DNA sequence: TGTGCCAGCAGCCCTCGGCCACCACCATTAGGGGAGCAGTTCTTC.

Only a few counts were recorded for this clonotype. This chain joins TRBV12-3 or TRBV12-4 and TRBJ2-3; 7 bases are a match to TRBD2. V lost 8 bases to trimming and J lost 6 bases; unmatched junction nucleotides: 8. The CDR3 contains 13 residues. The CDR3, as DNA: TGTGCCAGCGGATCGGGGGGAAGGGATACGCAGTATTTT. Protein product: CASGSGGRDTQYF.

The chain has TRBV10-3 and TRBJ1-1; TRBD1 is a possible D gene (6 bases). Looked up from germline, CDR1 is ENHRY and CDR2 is SYGVKD. This CDR3 spans 15 amino acids. V was trimmed by 10 bases and J by 1 base, leaving 19 bases between them. In DNA, the CDR3 is TGTGCCACAGGTTCGGGGGGCACTTCGAACACTGAAGCTTTCTTT. Residues: CATGSGGTSNTEAFF.

A single count supports this clonotype. This chain connects TRBV2 to TRBJ2-1; TRBD2 aligns across 10 bases. CDR3 size: 13 residues. J was trimmed by 9 bases and V by 5 bases; bases with no gene match: 4. Germline values: CDR1 SNHLY, CDR2 FYNNEI. The CDR3 DNA is TGTGCCAGCAGTTACCTAGCGGGAGTTGAGCAGTTCTTC. Amino acids: CASSYLAGVEQFF.

Only a few counts were recorded for this clonotype. The chain has TRBV7-6 and TRBJ2-6, with no clear D. Trimming removed 3 bases from V and 4 bases from J, with 4 bases in between. Germline CDR1 reads SGHVS; CDR2 reads FNYEAQ. The CDR3 is 13 amino acids. In nucleotides, the CDR3 is TGTGCCAGCAGCTTCCGGGGGGCCAACGTCCTGACTTTC. Translated: CASSFRGANVLTF.

This sequence joins TRBV6-1 and TRBJ1-1; TRBD1 agrees at 8 bases. V was clipped by 5 bases and J by 4 bases; unmatched bases: 12. The CDR3 consists of 16 residues. From germline, CDR1 is MNHNS and CDR2 SASEGT. The CDR3 DNA reads TGTGCCAGCAGTAAGACTAGGACAGGGAGAGCCACTGAAGCTTTCTTT. This translates into CASSKTRTGRATEAFF.

This clonotype was counted between two and nine times. The genes are TRBV18 and TRBJ1-3; no firm D call. Trimming shortened V by 3 bases and J by 0 bases, and 9 bases separated the two germline ends. This CDR3 has 15 amino acids. Germline loops: CDR1 KGHSH, CDR2 LQKENI. CDR3 region: CASSPARNSGNTIYF. The CDR3 coding sequence is TGTGCCAGCTCACCGGCCAGGAACTCTGGAAACACCATATATTTT.

The chain carries TRBV20-1 and TRBJ2-1; 8 nucleotides match TRBD2. This CDR3 contains 17 residues. Germline CDR1 DFQATT, CDR2 SNEGSKA (reference sequence). V shed 2 bases and J 7 bases; nucleotides not matched to a gene: 16. CDR3 residues: CSARYVVAERELNEQFF. CDR3 coding DNA: TGCAGTGCTAGATACGTCGTAGCTGAGCGGGAGCTTAATGAGCAGTTCTTC.

The rearrangement uses TRBV20-1 and TRBJ1-3; no clear D gene. The length of the CDR3 is 14 residues. Germline loops: CDR1 DFQATT, CDR2 SNEGSKA (reference sequence). The germline V and J ends were trimmed by 3 bases and 0 bases, with 9 bases remaining between them. The DNA for the CDR3 is TGCAGTGCTAGGGCTCAGGTCTCTGGAAACACCATATATTTT. This codes for CSARAQVSGNTIYF.

CDR3 in DNA: TGTGCCAGCAGCGATTCCGGACAGGCCTCGCCAGATACGCAGTATTTT. This gives the protein CASSDSGQASPDTQYF. The chain employs TRBV7-6 and TRBJ2-3, with 7 nucleotides matching TRBD1. Germline CDR1 reads SGHVS; CDR2 reads FNYEAQ. V trimming: 5 bases; J trimming: 4 bases; junction bases outside the gene matches: 12. The length of the CDR3 is 16 residues.